This T cell receptor (beta chain) was captured in a study of T cells in narcolepsy. The table came from immunoSEQ multiplex PCR; TCRdb's copy has only in-frame clones and leaves some out. The profile covers tens of thousands of clones, with 75% to 90% appearing a single time and approximately 0.66% taken by the ten largest. Turning to this clone: The antigen is unknown.

Regarding the study as a whole: Comparing one patient's CSF and blood CD4+ clonotypes highlighted HCRT- and TRIB2-specific autoreactive clonotypes. Autoreactive clone sequences were missing from some blood memory CD4+ repertoires.

In germline, CDR1 is SGHRS, CDR2 YFSETQ. The CDR3 loop spans 13 amino acids. V was pared by 5 bases and J by 4 bases, with 12 bases between. This TCR came from a human donor in good health. The specimen sequenced was memory (CD45RA-) CD4+ T cells from blood. This sequence joins TRBV5-1 and TRBJ1-1; D is perhaps TRBD1 (6 bases). CDR3 residues: CASRPQGGTEAFF. CDR3 coding DNA: TGCGCCAGCAGACCACAGGGAGGCACTGAAGCTTTCTTT.